These T cell receptor beta chains were read from a single sample in a study of cytomegalovirus exposure and HLA in healthy donors. Assay: immunoSEQ multiplex PCR; the TCRdb copy retains only in-frame clones and omits some. The sample includes roughly 55,000 clones. The sequenced material came from PBMCs. The receptors originated from a woman aged 50 to 60 in good health and CMV-seropositive. Both conserved end residues are part of each CDR3. A D gene is named only where the DNA matches it firmly. The size entry is marked missing in some rows and otherwise reads once, few, many or a size class.

TRBD2,TRBV5-4,-,TRBJ2-1,CASSSPIARGSYNEQFF,TGTGCCAGCAGCTCCCCGATCGCGCGGGGGTCCTACAATGAGCAGTTCTTC
TRBD2,TRBV27,-,TRBJ2-3,CASSPSAGSTDTQYF,TGTGCCAGCAGTCCCTCAGCGGGGAGCACAGATACGCAGTATTTT
TRBD1,TRBV7-8,-,TRBJ1-4,CASSTRDRGNHEKLFF,TGTGCCAGCAGCACCCGGGACAGGGGGAATCATGAAAAACTGTTTTTT
-,TRBV7-3,-,TRBJ2-6,CASRSQGSGANVLTF,TGTGCCAGCAGGTCCCAGGGTTCCGGGGCCAACGTCCTGACTTTC
TRBD1,TRBV2,-,TRBJ1-1,CASSADRGNTEAFF,TGTGCCAGCAGTGCAGACAGGGGGAACACTGAAGCTTTCTTT
-,TRBV2,-,TRBJ1-3,CASRYRESGNTIYF,TGTGCCAGCAGATACAGGGAGTCAGGAAACACCATATATTTT
TRBD1,TRBV4-1,-,TRBJ2-2,CASSRPGQSNTGELFF,TGCGCCAGCAGCCGACCGGGACAGTCGAACACCGGGGAGCTGTTTTTT
-,TRBV18,-,TRBJ1-1,CASSPPSGMNTEAFF,TGTGCCAGCTCACCACCTTCAGGTATGAACACTGAAGCTTTCTTT
-,TRBV6-5,medium-sized,TRBJ1-2,CASTQGSGYTF,TGTGCCAGTACACAGGGATCTGGCTACACCTTC
-,TRBV19,-,TRBJ1-1,CASSTYRVGNTEAFF,TGTGCCAGTAGTACCTACAGGGTGGGGAACACTGAAGCTTTCTTT
TRBD2,TRBV19,-,TRBJ2-1,CASSIVLAGVYNEQFF,TGTGCCAGTAGTATAGTCTTAGCGGGAGTCTACAATGAGCAGTTCTTC
-,TRBV10-2,-,TRBJ1-2,CASYGPGTPNYGYTF,TGCGCCAGCTATGGCCCCGGGACACCTAACTATGGCTACACCTTC
-,TRBV5-1,-,TRBJ1-4,CASSSTATNEKLFF,TGCGCCAGCAGCTCAACAGCAACTAATGAAAAACTGTTTTTT